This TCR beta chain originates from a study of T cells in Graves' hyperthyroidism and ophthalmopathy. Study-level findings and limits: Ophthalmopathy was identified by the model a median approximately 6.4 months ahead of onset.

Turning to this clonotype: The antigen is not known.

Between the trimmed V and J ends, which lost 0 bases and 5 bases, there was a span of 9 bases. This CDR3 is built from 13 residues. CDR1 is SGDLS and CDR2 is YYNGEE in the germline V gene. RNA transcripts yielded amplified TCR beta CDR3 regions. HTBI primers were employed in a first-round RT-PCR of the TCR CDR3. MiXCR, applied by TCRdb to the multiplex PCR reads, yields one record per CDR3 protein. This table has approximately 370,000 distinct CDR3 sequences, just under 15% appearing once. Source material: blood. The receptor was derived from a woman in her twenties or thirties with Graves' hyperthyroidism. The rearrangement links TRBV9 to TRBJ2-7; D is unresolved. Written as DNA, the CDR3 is TGTGCCAGCAGCGTAGGGTCTAGAGACGAGCAGTACTTC. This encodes CASSVGSRDEQYF.